Shown below are 2 T cell receptor beta chains from a single sample sequenced in a study of cytotoxic CD8 clonotypes in ibrutinib-treated CLL. Method: immunoSEQ multiplex PCR; TCRdb's copy keeps in-frame clones and lacks some. Altogether some 160,000 clones are present, around 84% being singletons, with the ten largest covering roughly 2%. Sequencing used PBMCs, obtained after 12 months of ibrutinib treatment. The receptors derive from a human donor with chronic lymphocytic leukemia.

The chain couples TRBV27 to TRBJ1-2; tentatively, D is TRBD1 (6 bases). Germline V gene data show CDR1 as MNHEY and CDR2 as SMNVEV (reference sequence). The CDR3 length is 16 residues. Trimming shortened V by 0 bases and J by 4 bases, and 15 bases separated the two germline ends. Here the CDR3 reads CASSLSRSGARYGYTF. CDR3 sequence (DNA): TGTGCCAGCAGTTTATCCCGTTCAGGGGCCCGCTATGGCTACACCTTC.

V gene TRBV5-4 combines with J gene TRBJ2-5; 7 bases fit TRBD2. The CDR3 consists of 15 residues. Germline-derived CDR1 and CDR2 are SGHNT and YYREEE (reference sequence). V lost 0 bases and J lost 4; bases outside the gene matches: 6. The CDR3 region has the DNA TGTGCCAGCAGCTTGGGTTCAGAGCGGGGAGAGACCCAGTACTTC. The encoded protein is CASSLGSERGETQYF.